This entry features one T cell receptor (beta chain) sequence. Its antigen remains unknown. This entry is derived from a study of vaccination and CD4 T cells after COVID-19. Sample treatment: roughly 10-day PBMC culture with coronavirus spike peptide pools or control peptides (ViraFEST assay). Oncomine TCR Beta short-read sequencing was applied to DNA from cultured CD4+ T cells. TCRdb used MiXCR to reprocess the PCR reads, holding one entry per CDR3 protein. The table includes approximately 15,000 distinct CDR3 sequences, about 48% detected once. CDR1 is LNHDA and CDR2 is SQIVND in the germline V gene (reference sequence). V lost 7 bases and J 10 bases, leaving 16 bases between the germline ends. The CDR3 totals 13 residues.

The sequenced material came from CD4+ T cells from blood, cultured in vitro. The receptor comes from a human donor who had recovered from COVID-19. V usage is TRBV19 and J usage is TRBJ2-2; TRBD2 might be the D (5 bases). DNA of the CDR3: TGTGCCAGTAATTGGGTTGGCGGGCTGGAGCTGTTTTTT. This gives the protein CASNWVGGLELFF.